The rows below give T cell receptor beta chains drawn from one sample of a study of blood T cells in healthy people across ages. TCRdb analysed the 5' RACE reads with MiXCR anew, one entry per CDR3 protein. This table holds around 1.5 million distinct CDR3 sequences, almost 60% found once. What was sequenced was blood. These receptors came from a young man in good health. Both conserved end residues are part of each CDR3. Fields, in order: J gene, D gene, clone size, V gene, CDR3 DNA, CDR3 protein. The D gene is left open where the match is weak. Clone size is stated in some rows and not others, as once, few, many or a class when expanded.

J: TRBJ2-7; D: TRBD2; size: .; V: TRBV20-1; DNA: TGCAGTGCTAGAGTCAGCGGGAGACCTTGGCAGTACTTC; CDR3: CSARVSGRPWQYF
J: TRBJ2-3; D: .; size: .; V: TRBV7-2; DNA: TGTGCCAGCAGCTTAGTTACTGAAAGCACAGATACGCAGTATTTT; CDR3: CASSLVTESTDTQYF
J: TRBJ1-1; D: .; size: .; V: TRBV12-3/TRBV12-4; DNA: TGTGCCAGCACCCTCTCCATCACTGAAGCTTTCTTT; CDR3: CASTLSITEAFF
J: TRBJ2-5; D: .; size: .; V: TRBV6-2/TRBV6-3; DNA: TGTGCCAGCAGTTACTCGACGTTGCTAGGGGAGACCCAGTACTTC; CDR3: CASSYSTLLGETQYF
J: TRBJ2-7; D: TRBD1; size: .; V: TRBV29-1; DNA: TGCAGCGTTGTTGGGACAGATCACTACGAGCAGTACTTC; CDR3: CSVVGTDHYEQYF
J: TRBJ1-2; D: TRBD1; size: .; V: TRBV27; DNA: TGTGCCAGCAGGATTGGCGTAGGGGGCAGGGGCTACACCTTC; CDR3: CASRIGVGGRGYTF
J: TRBJ2-5; D: .; size: few; V: TRBV15; DNA: TGTGCCACCAGCAGAGATCGCCGGGTCCAAGAGACCCAGTACTTC; CDR3: CATSRDRRVQETQYF
J: TRBJ2-7; D: .; size: few; V: TRBV7-9; DNA: TGTGCCAGCAGCTTGGGGCCGGGTTTCTACGAGCAGTACTTC; CDR3: CASSLGPGFYEQYF
J: TRBJ1-2; D: .; size: .; V: TRBV7-2; DNA: TGTGCCAGCAGCTTAGCGCTGGGAGGGGACATCTATGGCTACACCTTC; CDR3: CASSLALGGDIYGYTF
J: TRBJ2-2; D: .; size: .; V: TRBV5-6; DNA: TGTGCCAGCAGTTCGCTAAGGGACACCGGGGAGCTGTTTTTT; CDR3: CASSSLRDTGELFF
J: TRBJ2-5; D: TRBD2; size: .; V: TRBV6-5; DNA: TGTGCCAGCAGTTTCCCCTCTCGCGGGGGGGTTCAGGAGACCCAGTACTTC; CDR3: CASSFPSRGGVQETQYF
J: TRBJ2-1; D: .; size: .; V: TRBV5-1; DNA: TGCGCCAGCAGCTTTCCCCTAATTGGGGGGCGGTTGGTCAATGGGCAGTTCTTC; CDR3: CASSFPLIGGRLVNGQFF
J: TRBJ2-7; D: TRBD2; size: .; V: TRBV7-6; DNA: TGTGCCAGCAGCTTAGCCGGGACTAGCCCCCGCTCCTACAATGAGCAGTACTTC; CDR3: CASSLAGTSPRSYNEQYF
J: TRBJ2-7; D: .; size: .; V: TRBV3-1; DNA: TGTGCCAGCAGCCAACGACAGGGAGGGGACTACGAGCAGTACTTC; CDR3: CASSQRQGGDYEQYF
J: TRBJ1-4; D: .; size: .; V: TRBV12-3/TRBV12-4; DNA: TGTGCCAGCAGTTTTTTCATGGAAAAACTGTTTTTT; CDR3: CASSFFMEKLFF
J: TRBJ2-7; D: .; size: .; V: TRBV2; DNA: TGTGCCAGCAGTGTTCCAGGGGTGGCCGAGCAGTACTTC; CDR3: CASSVPGVAEQYF
J: TRBJ1-6; D: .; size: few; V: TRBV27; DNA: TGTGCCAGCAGTCTCCCGGTCTCGGGCTCACCCCTCCACTTT; CDR3: CASSLPVSGSPLHF
J: TRBJ1-1; D: TRBD1; size: .; V: TRBV6-5; DNA: TGTGCCAGCAGTTACTCGAATCAGGGGGTCACTGAAGCTTTCTTT; CDR3: CASSYSNQGVTEAFF
J: TRBJ2-1; D: TRBD2; size: .; V: TRBV4-3; DNA: TGCGCCAGCAGCCAAGATGGGCTAGCGGGGGTCAATGAGCAGTTCTTC; CDR3: CASSQDGLAGVNEQFF
J: TRBJ2-1; D: .; size: .; V: TRBV27; DNA: TGTGCCAGCAGCACCGCCCGGAGCTCCTACAATGAGCAGTTCTTC; CDR3: CASSTARSSYNEQFF
J: TRBJ2-7; D: .; size: few; V: TRBV29-1; DNA: TGCAGCGTTGAATTCGGGGACACCTACGAGCAGTACTTC; CDR3: CSVEFGDTYEQYF
J: TRBJ2-7; D: TRBD1; size: .; V: TRBV5-1; DNA: TGCGCCAGCAGCTCTCTGGAGTCCGGACAGGGGACCGAGCAGTACTTC; CDR3: CASSSLESGQGTEQYF
J: TRBJ1-4; D: .; size: .; V: TRBV7-9; DNA: TGTGCCAGCAGCTTAGGCCTCTGGACTCGGCGGGATGAAAAACTGTTTTTT; CDR3: CASSLGLWTRRDEKLFF
J: TRBJ1-2; D: TRBD1; size: .; V: TRBV11-2; DNA: TGTGCCAGCAGCCGCGTACAGGGGGCAGCTTCAAGGGGCTATGGCTACACCTTC; CDR3: CASSRVQGAASRGYGYTF
J: TRBJ2-1; D: TRBD1; size: .; V: TRBV6-2/TRBV6-3; DNA: TGTGCCAGCAGTTCCGGGACAGGAACCTGGGATGAGCAGTTCTTC; CDR3: CASSSGTGTWDEQFF
J: TRBJ2-7; D: .; size: .; V: TRBV7-7; DNA: TGTGCTAGCAGCCTCGAAGCGGGTCTTGGGAGCCAGTACTTC; CDR3: CASSLEAGLGSQYF
J: TRBJ2-1; D: .; size: .; V: TRBV13; DNA: TGTGCCAGCAGCCCAAGACTAGAAGCTAATGAGCAGTTCTTC; CDR3: CASSPRLEANEQFF
J: TRBJ1-1; D: .; size: .; V: TRBV15; DNA: TGTGCCACCAGCAGAGCTAGGGACTCTGAAGCTTTCTTT; CDR3: CATSRARDSEAFF
J: TRBJ1-3; D: .; size: .; V: TRBV28; DNA: TGTGCCAGCAGTTTGACAGGTGTTTATGGAAACACCATATATTTT; CDR3: CASSLTGVYGNTIYF
J: TRBJ2-7; D: TRBD2; size: .; V: TRBV28; DNA: TGTGCCAGCAGTTCCCAGGGACTAGCGGGGGAGCGGAGCTCCTACGAGCAGTACTTC; CDR3: CASSSQGLAGERSSYEQYF
J: TRBJ1-1; D: .; size: .; V: TRBV20-1; DNA: TGCAGTGCTAGAGATAGGATGAACGGCGACACTGAAGCTTTCTTT; CDR3: CSARDRMNGDTEAFF
J: TRBJ2-5; D: .; size: .; V: TRBV7-2; DNA: TGTGCCAGCAGCTCCCCGGACTGGGGGACCCAGTACTTC; CDR3: CASSSPDWGTQYF
J: TRBJ1-2; D: .; size: once; V: TRBV5-1; DNA: TGCGCCAGCAGCTTGTCGGGACGGATCTATGGCTACACCTTC; CDR3: CASSLSGRIYGYTF
J: TRBJ1-2; D: .; size: few; V: TRBV20-1; DNA: TGTAGTGCTAGTTCCCAGGGGCTATCTTACGGCTACACCTTC; CDR3: CSASSQGLSYGYTF
J: TRBJ1-1; D: .; size: .; V: TRBV13; DNA: TGTGCCAGCAGCGAGCGAGGGGGTGACACTGAAGCTTTCTTT; CDR3: CASSERGGDTEAFF
J: TRBJ2-1; D: .; size: .; V: TRBV20-1; DNA: TGCAGTGCTAGTTCGGCAGCCAATGAGCAGTTCTTC; CDR3: CSASSAANEQFF
J: TRBJ2-1; D: .; size: .; V: TRBV20-1; DNA: TGCAGTGCCCCTAACCCCCAGGGCAAATACAATGAGCAGTTCTTC; CDR3: CSAPNPQGKYNEQFF
J: TRBJ2-7; D: .; size: .; V: TRBV5-5; DNA: TGTGCCAGCAGCTTGTGGGAGAGCTACGAGCAGTACTTC; CDR3: CASSLWESYEQYF
J: TRBJ2-7; D: TRBD1; size: .; V: TRBV6-2/TRBV6-3; DNA: TGTGCCAGCAGGGGGACAGAAAACTACGAGCAGTACTTC; CDR3: CASRGTENYEQYF
J: TRBJ1-1; D: .; size: few; V: TRBV20-1; DNA: TGCAGTGCTAGTAGGGGGTTGAACACTGAAGCTTTCTTT; CDR3: CSASRGLNTEAFF
J: TRBJ2-7; D: .; size: .; V: TRBV27; DNA: TGTGCCAGCAGTCCCTATGAGGCAGCTTCCTACGAGCAGTACTTC; CDR3: CASSPYEAASYEQYF
J: TRBJ1-3; D: .; size: .; V: TRBV12-3/TRBV12-4; DNA: TGTGCCAGCACTCAACGAGGCTCTGGAAACACCATATATTTT; CDR3: CASTQRGSGNTIYF
J: TRBJ2-2; D: TRBD2; size: .; V: TRBV20-1; DNA: TGCAGTGCTAGAGATGGAATAGCGGGGGGCTACGCCGGGGAGCTGTTTTTT; CDR3: CSARDGIAGGYAGELFF
J: TRBJ1-1; D: .; size: .; V: TRBV7-9; DNA: TGTGCCAGCAGCTTTTACGGGGGCTTTATGAACACTGAAGCTTTCTTT; CDR3: CASSFYGGFMNTEAFF
J: TRBJ1-2; D: .; size: few; V: TRBV29-1; DNA: TGCAGCGTTGACATGAATTCGGGTGACTATGGCTACACCTTC; CDR3: CSVDMNSGDYGYTF
J: TRBJ1-2; D: .; size: .; V: TRBV13; DNA: TGTGCCAGCAGCTTTCTACAGAACTATGGCTACACCTTC; CDR3: CASSFLQNYGYTF